What follows is one TCR beta chain and its context. The V end was cut by 1 base, the J end by 6 bases, with 16 bases between. The V gene's germline CDR1 is SGHNT and CDR2 YYREEE (reference sequence). This CDR3 has 15 amino acids. Assay used: immunoSEQ multiplex PCR; TCRdb lists only in-frame clones, some missing. Among roughly 130,000 clones listed, 86% were seen once. These data come from a study of T cell responses to AZD1222 COVID-19 vaccine. This chain links TRBV5-4 with TRBJ2-5, with unresolved D. The sequence was collected from an adult in good health. This specimen was peripheral blood, taken on day 0 of AZD1222 vaccination. CDR3 sequence (DNA): TGTGCCAGCAGCTTGTTGCAGGACCCCCGTCAGACCCAGTACTTC. As protein: CASSLLQDPRQTQYF.